One and the same sample provided the 26 T cell receptor beta chains below, sequenced in a study of OX40 agonist ivuxolimab in advanced cancers. The method was immunoSEQ multiplex PCR; TCRdb's version includes in-frame clones alone and lacks a portion of them. The repertoire consists of around 56,000 clones, with under 85% occurring once and the leading ten covering roughly 4.4%. This material consisted of CD4+ or CD8+ T cells sorted from blood, taken in a trial of the OX40 agonist ivuxolimab. The receptor set was obtained from an adult with an advanced solid tumor such as melanoma, head and neck, liver or kidney cancer.

The chain uses TRBV5-6 and TRBJ2-1; TRBD2 agrees at 11 bases. This CDR3 contains 16 residues. J was trimmed by 8 bases and V by 0 bases; bases with no gene match: 7. CDR1 is SGHDT and CDR2 is YYEEEE in the germline V gene. The CDR3 nucleotides are TGTGCCAGCAGCTTGGCCTTTACTAGCGGGAGTTATGAGCAGTTCTTC. Translating it yields CASSLAFTSGSYEQFF.

V is TRBV7-6 and J is TRBJ2-1; TRBD1 aligns across 7 bases. The CDR3 contains 14 residues. Trimming removed 5 bases from V and 5 bases from J; junction bases left unmatched: 6. Germline V gene lookup returns CDR1 SGHVS and CDR2 FNYEAQ. The CDR3 loop is CASSVGQIHNEQFF. The CDR3 DNA sequence: TGTGCCAGCAGCGTGGGACAGATCCACAATGAGCAGTTCTTC.

The J gene is TRBJ2-5, the V gene TRBV5-4; 9 nucleotides agree with TRBD2. V lost 3 bases, J lost 11 bases, and 20 bases stayed unmatched. Germline lookup yields CDR1 SGHNT and CDR2 YYREEE (reference sequence). This CDR3 region has 17 residues. CDR3 loop: CASSSPVGAGGPGEQYF. DNA of the CDR3: TGTGCCAGCAGCTCCCCCGTTGGTGCGGGGGGGCCAGGAGAGCAGTACTTC.

The CDR3 sequence: CASSPMGRATQYF. As DNA, the CDR3 is TGTGCCAGCAGCCCGATGGGCAGGGCGACGCAGTATTTT. V gene TRBV5-4 combines with J gene TRBJ2-3, with D perhaps matching TRBD1 (5 bases). Germline lookup yields CDR1 SGHNT and CDR2 YYREEE (reference sequence). V lost 4 bases and J 9 bases, leaving 15 bases between the germline ends. The CDR3 has 13 amino acids.

V is TRBV6-1 and J is TRBJ1-5; D gene unclear. The CDR3 consists of 13 residues. The V end lost 7 bases, the J end lost 7 bases, and 14 bases lay between the germline ends. Per germline, CDR1 MNHNS and CDR2 SASEGT. The CDR3 region has the DNA TGTGCCAGCAAGTCCGGGTCGCGGCAGCCCCAGCATTTT. Amino acids: CASKSGSRQPQHF.

CDR3: CASGEGGTAYEQYF. CDR3 sequence (DNA): TGTGCCAGCGGCGAGGGGGGGACAGCCTACGAGCAGTACTTC. The gene calls are TRBV9 and TRBJ2-7; either TRBD1 or TRBD2 may supply D (7 bases each). Germline V CDR1 and CDR2: SGDLS, YYNGEE. The V end was cut by 7 bases, the J end by 2 bases, with 16 bases between. The CDR3 has 14 amino acids.

This sequence joins TRBV28 and TRBJ2-5, with a possible D match to TRBD2 (6 bases). Germline CDR1 reads MDHEN; CDR2 reads SYDVKM. The ends were cut back, 6 bases at V and 5 bases at J, with 10 bases in the middle. The CDR3 is made up of 12 amino acids. Here the CDR3 DNA reads TGTGCCAGCAGCCGGGGGTTGGAGACCCAGTACTTC. It specifies CASSRGLETQYF.

V usage is TRBV6-5 and J usage is TRBJ2-7; 7 nucleotides line up with TRBD1. Germline CDR1 reads MNHEY; CDR2 reads SVGAGI. J was trimmed by 1 base and V by 2 bases; bases with no gene match: 2. The CDR3 covers 14 residues. This CDR3 is CASSYTRGSYEQYF. For the CDR3, the DNA is TGTGCCAGCAGTTACACCAGGGGGTCCTACGAGCAGTACTTC.

V and J are TRBV19 and TRBJ1-5; no firm D call. Germline lookup yields CDR1 LNHDA and CDR2 SQIVND (reference sequence). Trimming took off 7 bases at V and 2 bases at J, with 18 bases between the two ends. There are 16 residues in the CDR3. CDR3 sequence (DNA): TGTGCCAGTACCTTGAGAAGGGCGAAGGGCAATCAGCCCCAGCATTTT. Translating gives CASTLRRAKGNQPQHF.

The chain has TRBV4-1 and TRBJ1-6, with D possibly TRBD1 on 5 matching bases. Trimming stripped 0 bases from V and 2 bases from J, with 14 bases between. This CDR3 is built from 18 residues. Germline CDR1 is MGHRA and CDR2 is YSYEKL. The CDR3 nucleotides read TGCGCCAGCAGCCAAGATCTATCAGGGTTCACCTATAATTCACCCCTCCACTTT. Translating gives CASSQDLSGFTYNSPLHF.

The chain recombines TRBV6-6 with TRBJ1-2; 9 nucleotides agree with TRBD1. V shed 6 bases, J shed 8 bases, and the junction held 7 bases outside the gene matches. The CDR3 is made up of 13 amino acids. Germline values: CDR1 MNHNY, CDR2 SVGAGI (reference sequence). The CDR3 reads CASSPTGGTGYTF. The CDR3 DNA follows: TGTGCCAGCAGCCCTACAGGGGGCACCGGCTACACCTTC.

This chain connects TRBV7-2 to TRBJ1-5; D might be TRBD1 (6 bases). Germline values: CDR1 SGHTA, CDR2 FQGNSA. The CDR3 has 14 amino acids. The germline V and J ends were trimmed by 6 bases and 5 bases, with 14 bases remaining between them. This CDR3 reads CASSLQGVDQPQHF. DNA of the CDR3: TGTGCCAGCAGTTTACAGGGCGTTGATCAGCCCCAGCATTTT.

The V and J genes are TRBV25-1 and TRBJ2-1; TRBD1 agrees at 9 bases. This CDR3 has 15 amino acids. With V trimmed by 4 bases and J by 3 bases, 4 bases remained unmatched. Germline V gene lookup returns CDR1 MGHDK and CDR2 SYGVNS. The CDR3 reads CASSGTGQGYNEQFF. CDR3 DNA sequence: TGTGCCAGCAGTGGAACGGGACAGGGCTACAATGAGCAGTTCTTC.

The gene calls are TRBV19 and TRBJ1-5, with a tentative D call TRBD1 (5 bases). Germline V gives CDR1 LNHDA, CDR2 SQIVND (reference sequence). The CDR3 has 19 amino acids. Trimming stripped 6 bases from V and 0 bases from J, with 24 bases between. DNA for the CDR3: TGTGCCAGTAGCAACCCTCCGGGACTGGGAAGGAGTAGCAATCAGCCCCAGCATTTT. It codes for CASSNPPGLGRSSNQPQHF.

CDR3 sequence (DNA): TGTGCCAGCAGCCTCGAAAAGGGAGCTTCGAATTCACCCCTCCACTTT. Translation: CASSLEKGASNSPLHF. The chain is built from TRBV2 and TRBJ1-6; D ambiguous. V lost 6 bases, J lost 7 bases, and 19 bases lay in between. This CDR3 is 16 amino acids long. Germline assignment: CDR1 SNHLY and CDR2 FYNNEI.

This chain joins TRBV4-1 and TRBJ2-3; 7 bases align to TRBD2. There are 16 residues in the CDR3. V trimming: 1 base; J trimming: 2 bases; junction bases outside the gene matches: 6. Germline lookup yields CDR1 MGHRA and CDR2 YSYEKL. Written as DNA, the CDR3 is TGCGCCAGCAGCCAAGCCCTAGCGGCCGTCACAGATACGCAGTATTTT. Encoded protein: CASSQALAAVTDTQYF.

The chain is built from TRBV4-2 and TRBJ2-1; D unclear. The CDR3 totals 11 residues. Germline CDR1 and CDR2: LGHNA and YNFKEQ. V was cut by 4 bases and J by 8 bases, with 6 bases left in between. In DNA form, the CDR3 reads TGTGCCAGCAGCCCCGGCGATGAGCAGTTCTTC. Translated, it gives CASSPGDEQFF.

The rearrangement uses TRBV7-8 and TRBJ2-7, with D unresolved. This CDR3 is built from 19 residues. Germline loops: CDR1 SGHVS, CDR2 FQNEAQ. Between the trimmed V and J ends, which lost 0 bases and 4 bases, there was a span of 25 bases. CDR3 loop: CASSLASSQFSDGPYEQYF. CDR3 DNA sequence: TGTGCCAGCAGCTTAGCGTCGTCACAGTTCTCGGACGGCCCATACGAGCAGTACTTC.

The V and J genes are TRBV19 and TRBJ1-5; D call uncertain. This CDR3 region has 13 residues. Germline CDR1 is LNHDA and CDR2 is SQIVND (reference sequence). V lost 5 bases to trimming and J lost 4 bases, with 9 bases between them. The CDR3 sequence: CASSHGLNQPQHF. The DNA of the CDR3 is TGTGCCAGTAGTCACGGACTGAATCAGCCCCAGCATTTT.

The V call is TRBV6-1, the J call TRBJ1-5; D uncertain. The CDR3 has 14 residues. The germline V and J ends were trimmed by 5 bases and 4 bases, with 12 bases remaining between them. Germline V gene sequence: CDR1 MNHNS, CDR2 SASEGT. In DNA form, the CDR3 reads TGTGCCAGCAGTCTGGATCTCATAAATCAGCCCCAGCATTTT. Its protein product is CASSLDLINQPQHF.

The CDR3: CASSLGTQVVETQYF. In nucleotides, the CDR3 is TGTGCCAGCAGCTTGGGTACCCAGGTTGTCGAGACCCAGTACTTC. The chain is built from TRBV5-4 and TRBJ2-5; D is undetermined. Trimming stripped 0 bases from V and 5 bases from J, with 14 bases between. The length of the CDR3 is 15 residues. Germline CDR1 SGHNT, CDR2 YYREEE (reference sequence).

This clone was observed a single time. The chain is built from TRBV5-6 and TRBJ2-4, with a possible D match to TRBD1 (5 bases). The germline V gene has CDR1 SGHDT and CDR2 YYEEEE. V was pared by 4 bases and J by 1 base, with 9 bases between. This CDR3 is 14 amino acids long. CDR3 region: CASSRRAAKNIQYF. CDR3 DNA: TGTGCCAGCAGCCGCAGGGCGGCCAAAAACATTCAGTACTTC.

J is TRBJ1-1 and V is TRBV7-9; D is ambiguous. Germline loops: CDR1 SEHNR, CDR2 FQNEAQ (reference sequence). The CDR3 is made up of 13 amino acids. V gave up 8 bases and J gave up 0 bases, with 10 bases separating them. CDR3 residues: CASLRELNTEAFF. The CDR3 DNA reads as TGTGCCAGCCTTAGGGAATTGAACACTGAAGCTTTCTTT.

This chain's CDR3 is CASSQKGQSLTDTQYF. The CDR3 nucleotides read TGCGCCAGCAGCCAAAAGGGACAGTCCCTCACAGATACGCAGTATTTT. This chain links TRBV4-1 with TRBJ2-3, with 7 nucleotides matching TRBD1. Losses at the gene ends were 2 bases for V and 2 bases for J; bases not matched to a gene: 7. The CDR3 runs to 16 residues. Germline V gene sequence: CDR1 MGHRA, CDR2 YSYEKL.

The rearrangement links TRBV18 to TRBJ1-2; TRBD1 matches at 8 bases. With 4 bases clipped from V and 8 bases from J, the junction kept 6 bases outside the gene matches. The CDR3 consists of 13 residues. Germline-derived CDR1 and CDR2 are KGHSH and LQKENI. CDR3 coding DNA: TGTGCCAGCTCACAAGACAGGGGTTGGGGCTACACCTTC. This encodes CASSQDRGWGYTF.

The DNA of the CDR3 is TGCGCCAGCAGCTTGGCCCAGCGGGAGTTGGAGACCCAGTACTTC. It yields the protein CASSLAQRELETQYF. The J gene is TRBJ2-5, the V gene TRBV5-1; 8 nucleotides align to TRBD2. This CDR3 has 15 amino acids. Germline V lookup: CDR1 SGHRS, CDR2 YFSETQ. J was trimmed by 5 bases and V by 0 bases; bases with no gene match: 6. Variable domain in full (rest from reference TRBV5-1 and TRBJ2-5): KAGVTQTPRYLIKTRGQQVTLSCSPISGHRSVSWYQQTPGQGLQFLFEYFSETQRNKGNFPGRFSGRQFSNSRSEMNVSTLELGDSALYLCASSLAQRELETQYFGPGTRLLVL.